What follows are 6 T cell receptor beta chains derived from one specimen sequenced in a study of tumor-infiltrating lymphocytes in primary liver carcinoma. The researchers produced TCR beta cDNA from 450 to 600 ng total RNA with a constant-region primer. Three nested multiplex PCR rounds, a slightly modified ARM-PCR method, built the TCR beta libraries. The two initial PCR rounds, around 11 cycles each, used TRBV1-TRBV30 forward and C-beta reverse primers. In TCRdb, the multiplex PCR reads were re-called with MiXCR into one record per CDR3 protein. Among about 97,000 distinct CDR3 sequences listed, 55% to 80% were seen once. Total RNA and DNA came together from approximately 20-30 mg of bulk tissue without cell sorting. Material for sequencing was liver tumor tissue from sampling region 2. Specified subset: tumor region T2, inferior pole. Receptor source: an older woman with primary liver carcinoma and hepatitis B virus infection.

This chain connects TRBV2 to TRBJ2-6; perhaps TRBD2 as D (5 bases). The CDR3 sequence is 18 residues long. Germline CDR1 and CDR2: SNHLY and FYNNEI. Trimming pared 6 bases from V and 1 base from J, leaving 19 bases between. This CDR3 reads CASRQRAGLSSGANVLTF. The DNA for the CDR3 is TGTGCCAGCAGACAGAGGGCGGGTCTGTCATCTGGGGCCAACGTCCTGACTTTC. The full variable domain, in which reference TRBV2 and TRBJ2-6 provide the parts outside the CDR3, is EPEVTQTPSHQVTQMGQEVILRCVPISNHLYFYWYRQILGQKVEFLVSFYNNEISEKSEIFDDQFSVERPDGSNFTLKIRSTKLEDSAMYFCASRQRAGLSSGANVLTFGAGSRLTVL.

The V gene is TRBV7-2, the J gene TRBJ1-2; 7 nucleotides align to TRBD1. The CDR3 has 14 amino acids. CDR1 and CDR2 from the germline V gene are SGHTA and FQGNSA. After removal of 5 bases from V and 5 bases from J, the junction contained 8 bases not matched to a gene. CDR3 residues: CASSITGEVYGYTF. In DNA form, the CDR3 reads TGTGCCAGCAGCATTACAGGGGAGGTTTATGGCTACACCTTC.

This clonotype has only one observation. A much larger clone differs by one base, so this may be a read error. This chain links TRBV5-6 with TRBJ1-2; D is uncertain. Trimming left V 4 bases short and J 7 bases short, with 23 bases between. The CDR3 spans 16 residues. The V gene's germline CDR1 is SGHDT and CDR2 YYEEEE. CDR3 DNA: TGTGCCAGCAGCCACGGTGCTGTAGGGATGCCCCGTGGCTACACCTTC. It codes for CASSHGAVGMPRGYTF. Variable domain in full (rest from reference TRBV5-6 and TRBJ1-2): DAGVTQSPTHLIKTRGQQVTLRCSPKSGHDTVSWYQQALGQGPQFIFQYYEEEERQRGNFPDRFSGHQFPNYSSELNVNALLLGDSALYLCASSHGAVGMPRGYTFGSGTRLTVV.

The count of this clonotype is one. The CDR3 does not end in the conserved phenylalanine or tryptophan, so this is likely a read error. The chain links TRBV11-2 to TRBJ1-1; D possibly corresponds to TRBD1 (6 bases). Germline V gene sequence: CDR1 SGHAT, CDR2 FQNNGV. V lost 4 bases, J lost 9 bases, and 21 bases lay in between. The CDR3 runs 15 residues. Here the CDR3 reads CASSSDPGAGTQAFS. The CDR3 nucleotides are TGTGCCAGCAGCTCAGATCCGGGGGCAGGAACTCAAGCTTTCTCA.

About this clonotype: A read error may explain this, as a much larger clone is one base away. J is TRBJ1-2 and V is TRBV28; 7 bases are shared with TRBD1. J was trimmed by 8 bases and V by 6 bases; bases with no gene match: 6. There are 12 residues in the CDR3. Germline V gene data show CDR1 as MDHEN and CDR2 as SYDVKM. In DNA, the CDR3 is TGTGCCAGCAGCAGGGGGAGTAAGGGCTACACCTTC. Residues: CASSRGSKGYTF.

This clonotype has ten or more counts. V and J are TRBV7-8 and TRBJ2-1; D is perhaps TRBD2 (7 bases). CDR1 SGHVS and CDR2 FQNEAQ come from the germline V gene. V lost 1 base and J 0 bases, leaving 13 bases between the germline ends. This CDR3 region has 17 residues. CDR3: CASSLGGGVRSYNEQFF. In DNA form, the CDR3 reads TGTGCCAGCAGCTTAGGAGGGGGGGTTCGCTCCTACAATGAGCAGTTCTTC.